These 27 T cell receptor beta chains were all obtained from the same sample, sequenced in a study of coeliac disease. Clones were read by immunoSEQ multiplex PCR, and TCRdb kept only the in-frame ones, dropping some. The sample records approximately 3,100 clones, roughly 70% being singletons. The specimen sequenced was lymphocytes from the gut lamina propria. These receptor sequences come from a man of 80 years or more without celiac disease.

The J gene is TRBJ2-5, the V gene TRBV6-1, with TRBD1 matching 8 bases. The CDR3 is 15 residues long. Germline values: CDR1 MNHNS, CDR2 SASEGT. The V gene end was trimmed by 0 bases and the J gene end by 5 bases; junction bases not matched to a gene: 5. The chain's CDR3 is CASSEAAGGWETQYF. The CDR3 coding sequence is TGTGCCAGCAGTGAAGCGGCAGGGGGCTGGGAGACCCAGTACTTC.

The chain combines TRBV6-1 with TRBJ1-2; D possibly corresponds to TRBD1 (6 bases). The CDR3 is 14 amino acids. From germline, CDR1 is MNHNS and CDR2 SASEGT. V shed 3 bases and J shed 7 bases, with 15 bases lying between them. The CDR3, as DNA: TGTGCCAGCAGTGAGGCACAGGGAAGTCTTGGCTACACCTTC. Translation gives CASSEAQGSLGYTF.

The chain joins TRBV6-5 to TRBJ1-3, with TRBD1 as a possible D gene (6 bases). The CDR3 totals 15 residues. Trimming left V 8 bases short and J 0 bases short, with 14 bases between. Germline V gene sequence: CDR1 MNHEY, CDR2 SVGAGI. This CDR3 reads CASQRDTYSGNTIYF. CDR3 nucleotide sequence: TGTGCCAGCCAAAGGGACACCTACTCTGGAAACACCATATATTTT.

The rearrangement uses TRBV30 and TRBJ2-1; a possible D gene is TRBD2 (6 bases). The germline CDR1 and CDR2 sequences are GTSNPN and SVGIG (reference sequence). The CDR3 runs to 15 residues. Trimming removed 0 bases at V and 1 base at J, with 10 bases between. CDR3 amino acids: CAWSVPSVSYNEQFF. Here the CDR3 DNA reads TGTGCCTGGAGTGTTCCTAGCGTATCCTACAATGAGCAGTTCTTC.

This clone has only one observation. CDR3 coding DNA: TGTGCCAGCAGCCTCGACAGAAGGGCTGAAGCTTTCTTT. Translating gives CASSLDRRAEAFF. This chain joins TRBV11-2 and TRBJ1-1; a possible D gene is TRBD1 (5 bases). V was shortened by 5 bases and J by 6 bases, with 13 bases between the two germline ends. This CDR3 has 13 amino acids. Germline loops: CDR1 SGHAT, CDR2 FQNNGV.

The chain uses TRBV7-9 and TRBJ1-5; 8 bases fit TRBD1. The V and J ends lost 5 bases and 3 bases, in that order; junction bases with no gene match: 12. Germline V lookup: CDR1 SEHNR, CDR2 FQNEAQ (reference sequence). This CDR3 region has 17 residues. CDR3 sequence reads: CASSPGTGGKLNQPQHF. The CDR3 DNA is TGTGCCAGCAGCCCGGGGACAGGTGGAAAACTCAATCAGCCCCAGCATTTT.

The rearrangement joins TRBV5-4 to TRBJ1-5; D is uncertain. Between the trimmed V and J ends, which lost 4 bases and 7 bases, there was a span of 12 bases. CDR3 size: 13 residues. CDR1 and CDR2 (germline): SGHNT, YYREEE (reference sequence). This chain's CDR3 is CASSPGSEQPQHF. CDR3 nucleotide sequence: TGTGCCAGCAGCCCGGGGAGCGAGCAGCCCCAGCATTTT.

The chain links TRBV19 to TRBJ1-3; D not resolved. This CDR3 region has 13 residues. Per the germline V gene, CDR1 is LNHDA and CDR2 is SQIVND (reference sequence). V was cut by 6 bases and J by 4 bases, with 10 bases left in between. CDR3 protein: CASRLLSGNTIYF. CDR3 nucleotides: TGTGCCAGTAGACTACTCTCGGGAAACACCATATATTTT.

The chain is built from TRBV5-1 and TRBJ2-7; 7 nucleotides match TRBD2. With 1 base clipped from V and 0 bases from J, the junction kept 7 bases outside the gene matches. CDR3 size: 16 residues. Looked up from germline, CDR1 is SGHRS and CDR2 is YFSETQ. The CDR3 loop is CASSLSLAASSYEQYF. CDR3 DNA sequence: TGCGCCAGCAGCTTGTCCCTAGCGGCTAGCTCCTACGAGCAGTACTTC.

Only a few counts were recorded for this clone. The chain employs TRBV28 and TRBJ1-6, with 8 bases identical to TRBD1. J gave up 9 bases and V 5 bases, and 6 bases lay outside the gene matches. Germline loops: CDR1 MDHEN, CDR2 SYDVKM. The CDR3 loop spans 14 amino acids. CDR3 sequence: CASSQGAESSPLHF. The CDR3 coding sequence is TGTGCCAGCAGTCAGGGGGCAGAGAGTTCACCCCTCCACTTT.

The chain combines TRBV7-3 with TRBJ1-2; a possible D gene is TRBD1 (5 bases). Trimming left V 5 bases short and J 6 bases short, with 22 bases between. CDR3 size: 16 residues. Per the germline V gene, CDR1 is SGHTA and CDR2 is FQGTGA. The CDR3 loop is CASSPQVGPLGDGYTF. CDR3 DNA sequence: TGTGCCAGCAGCCCTCAGGTGGGGCCCTTGGGCGATGGCTACACCTTC.

The rearrangement links TRBV5-1 to TRBJ2-2; 7 bases are a match to TRBD2. V was clipped by 1 base and J by 0 bases; unmatched bases: 6. The germline V gene has CDR1 SGHRS and CDR2 YFSETQ. The CDR3 is made up of 17 amino acids. The DNA for the CDR3 is TGCGCCAGCAGCTTGCGTGGACTAGAGGCGAACACCGGGGAGCTGTTTTTT. Translation gives CASSLRGLEANTGELFF.

This chain links TRBV4-3 with TRBJ1-4; 7 bases map to TRBD1. With V trimmed by 2 bases and J by 4 bases, 4 bases remained unmatched. Per germline, CDR1 LGHNA and CDR2 YSLEER. The CDR3 is 15 amino acids. As DNA, the CDR3 is TGCGCCAGCAGCCAAAACAGGGGACATAATGAAAAACTGTTTTTT. Its translation: CASSQNRGHNEKLFF.

The V gene is TRBV5-6, the J gene TRBJ1-6; D gene uncertain. The CDR3 loop spans 14 amino acids. Trimming took off 3 bases at V and 0 bases at J, with 4 bases between the two ends. Germline loops: CDR1 SGHDT, CDR2 YYEEEE. This CDR3 is CASSSGSYNSPLHF. The DNA of the CDR3 is TGTGCCAGCAGCTCGGGCTCCTATAATTCACCCCTCCACTTT.

The V gene is TRBV18, the J gene TRBJ2-1, with D hard to call. Trimming took 3 bases from V and 5 from J, leaving 8 bases between them. The germline V gene encodes CDR1 KGHSH and CDR2 LQKENI. This CDR3 has 13 amino acids. The CDR3 nucleotides read TGTGCCAGCTCACCCGGAGTGGACAATGAGCAGTTCTTC. This sequence encodes CASSPGVDNEQFF.

The gene calls are TRBV7-9 and TRBJ1-2, with D perhaps matching TRBD1 (5 bases). From germline, CDR1 is SEHNR and CDR2 FQNEAQ (reference sequence). CDR3 length: 15 amino acids. Trimming cost V 0 bases and J 7 bases, with 15 bases left between them. The CDR3 loop reads CASSLASLRDSGYTF. For the CDR3, the DNA is TGTGCCAGCAGCTTAGCTTCTTTAAGGGACTCTGGCTACACCTTC.

V gene TRBV7-9 combines with J gene TRBJ2-7; 10 bases align to TRBD2. After removal of 5 bases from V and 4 bases from J, the junction contained 5 bases not matched to a gene. CDR3 size: 14 residues. CDR1 and CDR2 (germline): SEHNR, FQNEAQ (reference sequence). CDR3 in DNA: TGTGCCAGCAGCCCAGGACTAGCGGAATACGAGCAGTACTTC. Amino acids: CASSPGLAEYEQYF.

The rearrangement links TRBV5-1 to TRBJ1-1; 7 nucleotides agree with TRBD1. Germline V gives CDR1 SGHRS, CDR2 YFSETQ. The V gene end was trimmed by 4 bases and the J gene end by 1 base; junction bases not matched to a gene: 4. The CDR3 runs to 14 residues. The chain's CDR3 is CASSEQGGNTEAFF. The CDR3 DNA is TGCGCCAGCAGCGAGCAGGGGGGGAACACTGAAGCTTTCTTT.

V is TRBV19 and J is TRBJ2-3; the match to TRBD2 covers 14 bases. The CDR3 extends over 18 amino acids. Trimming at V came to 7 bases and at J to 0 bases, leaving 9 bases not matched to a gene. CDR1 is LNHDA and CDR2 is SQIVND in the germline V gene (reference sequence). CDR3: CASKPGLAGGYSTDTQYF. CDR3 DNA sequence: TGTGCCAGTAAGCCTGGACTAGCGGGGGGCTACAGCACAGATACGCAGTATTTT.

This clone was observed a few times. V is TRBV29-1 and J is TRBJ1-4, with TRBD1 matching over 11 bases. CDR3 length: 14 amino acids. CDR1 and CDR2 (germline): SQVTM, ANQGSEA. J gave up 10 bases and V 4 bases, and 8 bases lay outside the gene matches. In DNA, the CDR3 is TGCAGCGTTGCCCCGGGACAGGGGGTCGGAAAACTGTTTTTT. Translation: CSVAPGQGVGKLFF.

A word on this clone: A read error may produce the germline difference seen at one junction end. The genes are TRBV7-9 and TRBJ2-1; 9 bases are a match to TRBD1. CDR1 and CDR2 (germline): SEHNR, FQNEAQ (reference sequence). The CDR3 extends over 13 amino acids. The CDR3, as DNA: TGTGCCAGCAGCTTAGGCGAGTCGGACAGGGGCCTCTTC. Encoded protein: CASSLGESDRGLF.

The rearrangement links TRBV30 to TRBJ2-7, with D possibly being TRBD2 (6 bases). The CDR3 is 14 residues long. Germline CDR1 reads GTSNPN; CDR2 reads SVGIG (reference sequence). Between the trimmed V and J ends, which lost 1 base and 2 bases, there was a span of 12 bases. As DNA, the CDR3 is TGTGCCTGGAGTGAGTGGGGGGAGACCTACGAGCAGTACTTC. Translating gives CAWSEWGETYEQYF.

The gene calls are TRBV15 and TRBJ2-1; 9 nucleotides line up with TRBD2. The CDR3 runs 18 residues. Germline V lookup: CDR1 LNHNV, CDR2 YYDKDF (reference sequence). V trimming: 0 bases; J trimming: 5 bases; junction bases outside the gene matches: 11. The CDR3 loop reads CATSRDKGSGSIHNEQFF. DNA for the CDR3: TGTGCCACCAGCAGAGATAAGGGTAGCGGGAGTATCCACAATGAGCAGTTCTTC.

The CDR3 loop reads CASRGDSREQYV. The CDR3 DNA reads TGTGCCAGCAGGGGGGACAGTCGGGAGCAGTACGTC. The chain joins TRBV2 to TRBJ2-7, with 7 bases identical to TRBD1. CDR1 SNHLY and CDR2 FYNNEI come from the germline V gene. The ends lost 6 bases at V and 7 bases at J; junction bases unmatched: 6. The CDR3 is 12 amino acids.

This clone is labeled as medium-sized. The chain has TRBV30 and TRBJ1-2; the match to TRBD1 covers 10 bases. Germline V lookup: CDR1 GTSNPN, CDR2 SVGIG (reference sequence). The CDR3 loop spans 15 amino acids. Trimming took 4 bases from V and 2 from J; bases not matched to a gene: 7. The DNA of the CDR3 is TGTGCCTGGAACACAGGGACAGGGGCGAACTATGGCTACACCTTC. Its protein product is CAWNTGTGANYGYTF.

This sequence joins TRBV7-7 and TRBJ2-7; 9 nucleotides line up with TRBD1. Looked up from germline, CDR1 is SSHAT and CDR2 is FNYEAQ (reference sequence). J gave up 7 bases and V 5 bases, and 9 bases lay outside the gene matches. The CDR3 is 14 residues long. The CDR3 DNA follows: TGTGCCAGCAGCAAGGACAGGGGTTCGGGGGAGCAGTACTTC. Translated, it gives CASSKDRGSGEQYF.

A single count supports this clone. This sequence joins TRBV5-6 and TRBJ1-2, with D maybe TRBD1 (6 bases). With 4 bases removed from V and 4 bases from J, the gap between germline ends came to 14 bases. CDR3 length: 14 amino acids. Germline V gene sequence: CDR1 SGHDT, CDR2 YYEEEE. The CDR3 DNA is TGTGCCAGCAGCACAGGGACGGGGGGCTATGGCTACACCTTC. This encodes CASSTGTGGYGYTF.